This TCR beta chain came from a study of blood T cell repertoires in COVID-19. Trimming shortened V by 4 bases and J by 0 bases, and 13 bases separated the two germline ends. The length of the CDR3 is 16 residues. Germline V gives CDR1 MRHNA, CDR2 SNTAGT. Profiling relied on immunoSEQ multiplex PCR, and the TCRdb table lists in-frame clones only, not all of them. This sample carries a few hundred thousand clones, about 87% of them seen once, and the ten largest clones take 3% to 3.5%. This clonotype originated in a man between 60 and 70 years old with acute or convalescent COVID-19. The rearrangement uses TRBV6-4 and TRBJ1-5; maybe TRBD1 (6 bases). The specimen sequenced was peripheral blood. This CDR3 reads CASSGTTGYSNQPQHF. The CDR3 DNA reads TGTGCCAGCAGTGGCACAACAGGGTATAGCAATCAGCCCCAGCATTTT.